This T cell receptor (beta chain) comes out of a study of tumor-infiltrating lymphocytes in primary liver carcinoma. Whole-study context: Sample counts of productive TCRbeta reads spanned roughly 3.5 to 7.13 million; these counts were similar across tissue types. Whole-study results and caveats: Appearing in all five tumor regions was true of only about 7-25% of top clones.

This clonotype was observed at least ten times. Its specificity is not known. With around 450 ng total RNA as template and a constant-region primer, TCR beta cDNA was made. Employing slightly modified ARM-PCR, three nested multiplex PCR rounds were run, and these gave rise to the TCR beta libraries. The opening two PCR rounds, approximately 10 cycles each, paired TRBV1-TRBV30 forward primers with a C-beta reverse primer. TCRdb called the multiplex PCR reads again in MiXCR, with one record for every CDR3 protein. This repertoire shows roughly 80,000 distinct CDR3 sequences, around 75% found once; its top ten account for 12% to 15%. This CDR3 contains 14 residues. V was pared by 2 bases and J by 7 bases, with 16 bases between. The germline CDR1 and CDR2 sequences are SGHRS and YFSETQ. Co-extracting RNA and DNA was done with roughly 17-34 mg of unsorted bulk tissue as input. Treatment-naive at the time, the patients had chronic HBV infection. Every tumor sample analyzed contained over 80% viable tumor cells.

The source is an older woman with primary liver carcinoma and hepatitis B virus infection. Sequencing was done on a sample of liver tumor tissue from sampling region 4. The subset denotes: tumor region T4, right-lateral pole. The J gene is TRBJ2-7, the V gene TRBV5-1; tentatively, D is TRBD2 (7 bases). As DNA, the CDR3 is TGCGCCAGCAGCTTCGACGGGGGGCATCGTGAGCAGTACTTC. Translated, it gives CASSFDGGHREQYF.